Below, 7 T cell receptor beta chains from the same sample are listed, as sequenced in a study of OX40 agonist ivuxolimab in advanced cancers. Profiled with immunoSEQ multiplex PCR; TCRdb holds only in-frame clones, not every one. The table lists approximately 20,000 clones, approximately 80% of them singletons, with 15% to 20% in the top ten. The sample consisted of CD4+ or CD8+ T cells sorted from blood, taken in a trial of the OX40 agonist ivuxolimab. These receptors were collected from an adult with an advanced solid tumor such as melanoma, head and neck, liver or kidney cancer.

In DNA form, the CDR3 reads TGTGCCAGCAGCCAGGCAACCGGGACAGGTTACAATGAGCAGTTCTTC. Translation: CASSQATGTGYNEQFF. This chain connects TRBV4-2 to TRBJ2-1; 8 bases match TRBD1. The CDR3 runs 16 residues. Trimming took 3 bases from V and 4 from J; bases not matched to a gene: 8. CDR1 LGHNA and CDR2 YNFKEQ come from the germline V gene.

CDR3 residues: CAISDPPAGDTDTQYF. The CDR3 DNA reads TGTGCCATCAGTGACCCCCCAGCGGGAGACACAGATACGCAGTATTTT. J is TRBJ2-3 and V is TRBV10-3, with 8 bases matching TRBD2. Trimming removed 3 bases from V and 2 bases from J; junction bases left unmatched: 7. From germline, CDR1 is ENHRY and CDR2 SYGVKD. The CDR3 has 16 amino acids.

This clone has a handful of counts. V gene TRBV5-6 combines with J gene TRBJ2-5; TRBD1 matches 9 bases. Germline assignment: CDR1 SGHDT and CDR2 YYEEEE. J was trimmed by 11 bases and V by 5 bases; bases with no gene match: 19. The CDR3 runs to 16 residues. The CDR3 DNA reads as TGTGCCAGCAGGGACGGGACAGGGCCCCGTTTTTGGGAGCAGTACTTC. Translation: CASRDGTGPRFWEQYF. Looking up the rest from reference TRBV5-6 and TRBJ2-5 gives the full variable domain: DAGVTQSPTHLIKTRGQQVTLRCSPKSGHDTVSWYQQALGQGPQFIFQYYEEEERQRGNFPDRFSGHQFPNYSSELNVNALLLGDSALYLCASRDGTGPRFWEQYFGPGTRLLVL.

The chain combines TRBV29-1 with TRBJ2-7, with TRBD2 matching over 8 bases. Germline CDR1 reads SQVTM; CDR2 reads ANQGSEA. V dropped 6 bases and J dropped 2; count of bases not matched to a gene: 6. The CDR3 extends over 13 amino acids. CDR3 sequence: CSVLGGATYEQYF. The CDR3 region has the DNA TGCAGCGTGCTCGGGGGGGCCACCTACGAGCAGTACTTC.

The DNA of the CDR3 is TGTGCCAGCCACTTCCGTGAAGTCCATTACGAGCAGTACTTC. Residues: CASHFREVHYEQYF. The V gene is TRBV5-8, the J gene TRBJ2-7; D not certain. This CDR3 region has 14 residues. The germline V gene has CDR1 SGHTS and CDR2 YDEGEE. V shed 7 bases and J shed 4 bases, with 18 bases lying between them.

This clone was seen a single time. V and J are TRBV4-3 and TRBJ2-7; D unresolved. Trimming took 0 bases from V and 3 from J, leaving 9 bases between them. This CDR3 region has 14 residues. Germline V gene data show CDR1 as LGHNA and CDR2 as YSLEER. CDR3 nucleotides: TGCGCCAGCAGCCAAGATCGGGCAGTCTACGAGCAGTACTTC. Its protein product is CASSQDRAVYEQYF.

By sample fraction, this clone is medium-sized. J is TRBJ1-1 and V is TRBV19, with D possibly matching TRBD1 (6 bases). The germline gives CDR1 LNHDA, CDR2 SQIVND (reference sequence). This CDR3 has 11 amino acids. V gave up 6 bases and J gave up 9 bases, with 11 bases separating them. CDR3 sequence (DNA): TGTGCCAGTAGCCAGGGGATTCAAGCTTTCTTT. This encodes CASSQGIQAFF. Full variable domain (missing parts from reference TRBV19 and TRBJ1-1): DGGITQSPKYLFRKEGQNVTLSCEQNLNHDAMYWYRQDPGQGLRLIYYSQIVNDFQKGDIAEGYSVSREKKESFPLTVTSAQKNPTAFYLCASSQGIQAFFGQGTRLTVV.